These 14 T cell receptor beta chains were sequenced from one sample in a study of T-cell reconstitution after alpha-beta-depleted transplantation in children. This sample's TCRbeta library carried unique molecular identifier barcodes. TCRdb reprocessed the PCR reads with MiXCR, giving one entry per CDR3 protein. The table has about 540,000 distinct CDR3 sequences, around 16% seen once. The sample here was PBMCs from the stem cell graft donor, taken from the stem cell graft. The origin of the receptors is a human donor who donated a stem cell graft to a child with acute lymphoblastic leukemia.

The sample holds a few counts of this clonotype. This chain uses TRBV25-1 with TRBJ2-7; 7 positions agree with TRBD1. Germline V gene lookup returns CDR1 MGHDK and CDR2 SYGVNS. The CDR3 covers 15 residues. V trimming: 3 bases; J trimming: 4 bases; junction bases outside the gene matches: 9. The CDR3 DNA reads TGTGCCAGCAGTGATCATACCGACAGGGAGTACGAGCAGTACTTC. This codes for CASSDHTDREYEQYF.

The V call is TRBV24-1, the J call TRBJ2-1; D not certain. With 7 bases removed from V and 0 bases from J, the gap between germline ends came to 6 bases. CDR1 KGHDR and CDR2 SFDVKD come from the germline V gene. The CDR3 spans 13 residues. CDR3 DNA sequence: TGTGCCACCAGCTCAGACTCCTACAATGAGCAGTTCTTC. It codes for CATSSDSYNEQFF.

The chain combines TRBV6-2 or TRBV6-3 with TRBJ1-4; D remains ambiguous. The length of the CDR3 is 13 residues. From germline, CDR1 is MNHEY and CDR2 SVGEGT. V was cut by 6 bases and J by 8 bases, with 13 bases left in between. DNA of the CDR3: TGTGCCAGCAGACCCGACCTGTGGGAAAAACTGTTTTTT. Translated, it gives CASRPDLWEKLFF.

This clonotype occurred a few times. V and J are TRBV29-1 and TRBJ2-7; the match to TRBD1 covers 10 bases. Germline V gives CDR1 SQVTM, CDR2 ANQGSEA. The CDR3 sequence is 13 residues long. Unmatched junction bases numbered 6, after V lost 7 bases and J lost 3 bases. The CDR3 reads CSARTGGNYEQYF. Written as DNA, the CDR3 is TGCAGCGCCCGGACAGGGGGGAACTACGAGCAGTACTTC.

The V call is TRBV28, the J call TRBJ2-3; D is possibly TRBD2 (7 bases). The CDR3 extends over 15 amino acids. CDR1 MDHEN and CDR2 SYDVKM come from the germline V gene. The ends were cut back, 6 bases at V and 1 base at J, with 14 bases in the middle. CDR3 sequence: CASSGAGGRTDTQYF. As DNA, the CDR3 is TGTGCCAGCAGCGGTGCCGGGGGGCGCACAGATACGCAGTATTTT. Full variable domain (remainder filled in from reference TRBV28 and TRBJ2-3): DVKVTQSSRYLVKRTGEKVFLECVQDMDHENMFWYRQDPGLGLRLIYFSYDVKMKEKGDIPEGYSVSREKKERFSLILESASTNQTSMYLCASSGAGGRTDTQYFGPGTRLTVL.

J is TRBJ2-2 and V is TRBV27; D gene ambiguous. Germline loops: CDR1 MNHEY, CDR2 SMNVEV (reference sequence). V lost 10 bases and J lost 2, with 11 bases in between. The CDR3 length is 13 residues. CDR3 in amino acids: CATEALNTGELFF. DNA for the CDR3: TGTGCCACCGAGGCCCTCAACACCGGGGAGCTGTTTTTT.

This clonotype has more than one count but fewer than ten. The CDR3: CAPPERHEQYF. CDR3 nucleotides: TGTGCCCCGCCGGAGCGCCACGAGCAGTACTTC. V and J are TRBV6-2 or TRBV6-3 and TRBJ2-7; the D is unclear. Germline lookup yields CDR1 MNHEY and CDR2 SVGEGT. V was trimmed by 11 bases and J by 5 bases, leaving 13 bases between them. CDR3 length equals 11 residues.

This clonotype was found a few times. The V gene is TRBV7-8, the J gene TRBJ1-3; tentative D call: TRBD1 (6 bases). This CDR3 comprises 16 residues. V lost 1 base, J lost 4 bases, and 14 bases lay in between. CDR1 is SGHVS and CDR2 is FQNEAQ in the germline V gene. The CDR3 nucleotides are TGTGCCAGCAGCTTAGTAGGGGGGCTGGGAGGAAACACCATATATTTT. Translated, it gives CASSLVGGLGGNTIYF.

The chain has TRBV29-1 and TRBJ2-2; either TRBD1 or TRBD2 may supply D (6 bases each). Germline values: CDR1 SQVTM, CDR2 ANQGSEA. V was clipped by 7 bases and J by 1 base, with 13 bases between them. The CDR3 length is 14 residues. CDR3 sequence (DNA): TGCAGCGGACAGGAGGGCTTGAACACCGGGGAGCTGTTTTTT. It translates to CSGQEGLNTGELFF.

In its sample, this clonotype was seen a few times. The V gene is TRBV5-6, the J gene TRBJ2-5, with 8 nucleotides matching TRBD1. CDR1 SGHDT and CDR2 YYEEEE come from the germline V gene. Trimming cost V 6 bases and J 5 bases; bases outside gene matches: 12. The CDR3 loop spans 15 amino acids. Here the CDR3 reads CASNVPGGRWETQYF. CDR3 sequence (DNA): TGTGCCAGCAACGTGCCAGGGGGCAGGTGGGAGACCCAGTACTTC.

CDR3 nucleotide sequence: TGCGCCAGCAGCGTCGGACTAGCGGGAGATTACAATGAGCAGTTCTTC. The encoded protein is CASSVGLAGDYNEQFF. This rearrangement joins TRBV5-1 to TRBJ2-1; 13 bases are shared with TRBD2. J lost 4 bases, V lost 4 bases, and 5 bases had no gene match. CDR3 length: 16 amino acids. Germline V gives CDR1 SGHRS, CDR2 YFSETQ.

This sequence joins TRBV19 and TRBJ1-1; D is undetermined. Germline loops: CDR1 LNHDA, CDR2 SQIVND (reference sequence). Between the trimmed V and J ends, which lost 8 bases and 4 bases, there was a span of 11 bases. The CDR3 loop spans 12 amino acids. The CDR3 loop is CASRGSATEAFF. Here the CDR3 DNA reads TGTGCCAGTCGAGGGAGCGCCACTGAAGCTTTCTTT.

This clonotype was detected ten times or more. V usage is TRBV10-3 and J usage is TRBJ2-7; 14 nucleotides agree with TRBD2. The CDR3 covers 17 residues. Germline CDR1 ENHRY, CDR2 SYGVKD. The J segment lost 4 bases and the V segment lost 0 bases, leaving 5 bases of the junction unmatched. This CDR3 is CAISESVGLAGAYEQYF. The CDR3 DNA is TGTGCCATCAGTGAGTCAGTGGGACTAGCGGGAGCGTACGAGCAGTACTTC.

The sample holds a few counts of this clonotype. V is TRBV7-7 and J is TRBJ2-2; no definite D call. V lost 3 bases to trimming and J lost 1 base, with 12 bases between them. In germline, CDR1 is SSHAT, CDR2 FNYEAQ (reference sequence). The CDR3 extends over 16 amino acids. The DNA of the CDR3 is TGTGCCAGCAGCTTGGAGTCAGTCTGGAACACCGGGGAGCTGTTTTTT. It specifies CASSLESVWNTGELFF. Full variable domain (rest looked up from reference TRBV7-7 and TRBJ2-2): GAGVSQSPRYKVTKRGQDVTLRCDPISSHATLYWYQQALGQGPEFLTYFNYEAQPDKSGLPSDRFSAERPEGSISTLTIQRTEQRDSAMYRCASSLESVWNTGELFFGEGSRLTVL.